Listed below are T cell receptor beta chains from one sample, sequenced in a study of blood T cell repertoires in COVID-19. Only in-frame clones appear in the TCRdb table, and some are missing; sequencing was by immunoSEQ multiplex PCR. This sample has some 290,000 clones, with 85% to 90% found just once. The sequenced sample was peripheral blood. Receptors were obtained from a woman in her 30s with COVID-19, enrolled during active disease. The conserved cysteine and the conserved F or W are not part of the CDR3 here. Fields, in order: V gene, J gene, CDR3 length, D gene, CDR3 protein. D genes are given only for firm matches.

>TRBV18|TRBJ2-7|10|NA
ASSSVSGEQY
>TRBV2|TRBJ1-6|11|TRBD1
ASMTGVWSPLH
>TRBV5-4|TRBJ1-1|14|TRBD1
ASSSPSRGLNTEAF
>TRBV6-5|TRBJ2-7|13|NA
ASSYNRDTVYEQY
>TRBV28|TRBJ1-6|16|TRBD1
ASSLERGQSSYNSPLH
>TRBV3-1/TRBV3-2|TRBJ2-7|14|TRBD2
ASSLGLAGRSYEQY
>TRBV10-3|TRBJ1-1|11|NA
AISEGSRTEAF
>TRBV9|TRBJ2-1|13|TRBD2
ASSVAGLAGGEQF
>TRBV4-1|TRBJ2-1|17|TRBD1
ASSQGAVRGRQSYNEQF
>TRBV7-6|TRBJ2-2|11|NA
ASTAPGAGELF
>TRBV7-2|TRBJ1-5|11|TRBD1
ASSSDRAQPQH
>TRBV28|TRBJ2-7|13|TRBD2
ASRASGSQTYEQY
>TRBV5-4|TRBJ1-1|13|TRBD1
ASSLAGGVGTEAF
>TRBV4-1|TRBJ2-1|12|TRBD2
ASSQDLGRGEQF
>TRBV5-1|TRBJ2-2|13|NA
ASSFSGVGTGELF
>TRBV5-1|TRBJ1-5|13|TRBD1
ASSLQGTGDQPQH
>TRBV5-1|TRBJ2-3|12|NA
ASSFRRGTDTQY
>TRBV14|TRBJ1-2|12|NA
ASSQFEANYGYT
>TRBV5-4|TRBJ2-3|12|NA
ASSYGSGLDTQY
>TRBV4-1|TRBJ2-3|12|TRBD2
ASSPILREGEQY
>TRBV19|TRBJ2-2|13|NA
ASRPLLANTGELF
>TRBV9|TRBJ1-2|13|TRBD1
ASSGRTGANYGYT
>TRBV28|TRBJ1-2|13|TRBD1
ASSLGQGMHYGYT
>TRBV18|TRBJ1-1|13|NA
ASSPGGDRNTEAF
>TRBV11-2|TRBJ2-2|13|NA
ASSFGHANTGELF
>TRBV5-1|TRBJ2-1|11|TRBD2
ASSLAPREEQF
>TRBV19|TRBJ1-6|12|TRBD1
ASSMGQGDSPLH
>TRBV6-5|TRBJ2-2|10|NA
ASSLNTGELF
>TRBV5-1|TRBJ2-4|16|NA
ASSLISSDILAKNIQY
>TRBV2|TRBJ2-1|14|TRBD2
ASTVIAGGDYNEQF
>TRBV7-9|TRBJ1-4|12|NA
ASSRGTMDEKLF
>TRBV13|TRBJ2-3|13|TRBD2
ASSSSGTITDTQY
>TRBV4-2|TRBJ2-5|12|TRBD2
ASSRGLAAETQY
>TRBV29-1|TRBJ1-1|12|TRBD1
SVQTGNSDTEAF
>TRBV10-3|TRBJ2-4|14|NA
AISEQQVLAKNIQY
>TRBV12-3/TRBV12-4|TRBJ2-2|11|NA
ASRHRNTGELF
>TRBV2|TRBJ1-1|13|NA
ASSRLGGVITEAF
>TRBV5-6|TRBJ1-1|11|TRBD1
ASSFGQGIEAF
>TRBV27|TRBJ2-2|11|NA
ASSLSLPGELF
>TRBV12-3/TRBV12-4|TRBJ1-1|10|NA
ASLRDGGEAF
>TRBV25-1|TRBJ1-4|12|TRBD1
ASSPRQGWEKLF
>TRBV2|TRBJ2-5|14|TRBD1
ASSFTGQGARETQY
>TRBV6-5|TRBJ2-7|11|TRBD1
ASSYRQGDSQY
>TRBV5-1|TRBJ1-1|12|TRBD1
ASSLGQGVTEAF
>TRBV2|TRBJ1-1|11|NA
ASGLHFPAEAF
>TRBV5-1|TRBJ2-1|14|TRBD2
ASRLPLAGGPSEQF
>TRBV11-2|TRBJ1-4|15|NA
ASSKTVRGSSDEKLF
>TRBV5-1|TRBJ1-1|13|NA
ASSLRFAGSTEAF
>TRBV18|TRBJ2-1|12|TRBD1
ASSPLDRANEQF
>TRBV19|TRBJ2-2|12|NA
ASSNRGTSGELF